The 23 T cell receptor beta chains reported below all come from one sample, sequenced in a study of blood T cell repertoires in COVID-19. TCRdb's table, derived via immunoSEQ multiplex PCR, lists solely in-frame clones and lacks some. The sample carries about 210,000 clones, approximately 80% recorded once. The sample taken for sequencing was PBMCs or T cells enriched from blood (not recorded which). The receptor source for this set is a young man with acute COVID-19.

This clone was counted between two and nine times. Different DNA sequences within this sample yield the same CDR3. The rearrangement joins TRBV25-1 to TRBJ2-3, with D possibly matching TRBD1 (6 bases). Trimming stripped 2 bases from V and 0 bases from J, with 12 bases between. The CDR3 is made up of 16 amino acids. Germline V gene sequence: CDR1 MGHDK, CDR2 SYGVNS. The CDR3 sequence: CASSEPRTASTDTQYF. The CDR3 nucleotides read TGTGCCAGCAGTGAACCTCGGACAGCCAGCACAGATACGCAGTATTTT.

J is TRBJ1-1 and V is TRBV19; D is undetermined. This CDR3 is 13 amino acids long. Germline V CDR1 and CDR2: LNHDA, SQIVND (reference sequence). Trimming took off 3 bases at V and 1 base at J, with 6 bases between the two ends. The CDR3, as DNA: TGTGCCAGTAGTATTTCTTCGAACACTGAAGCTTTCTTT. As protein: CASSISSNTEAFF.

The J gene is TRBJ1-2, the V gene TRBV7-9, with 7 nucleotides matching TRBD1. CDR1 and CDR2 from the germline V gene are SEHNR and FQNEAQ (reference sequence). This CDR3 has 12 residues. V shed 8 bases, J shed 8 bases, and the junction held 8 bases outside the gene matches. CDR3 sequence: CASLATGRGYTF. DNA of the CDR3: TGTGCCAGCTTAGCGACAGGGCGAGGCTACACCTTC.

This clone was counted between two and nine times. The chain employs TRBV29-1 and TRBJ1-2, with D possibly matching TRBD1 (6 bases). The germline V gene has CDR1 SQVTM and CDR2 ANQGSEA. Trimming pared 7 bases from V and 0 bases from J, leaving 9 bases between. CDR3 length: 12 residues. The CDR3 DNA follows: TGCAGCGGAGGGGGTCCTAACTATGGCTACACCTTC. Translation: CSGGGPNYGYTF.

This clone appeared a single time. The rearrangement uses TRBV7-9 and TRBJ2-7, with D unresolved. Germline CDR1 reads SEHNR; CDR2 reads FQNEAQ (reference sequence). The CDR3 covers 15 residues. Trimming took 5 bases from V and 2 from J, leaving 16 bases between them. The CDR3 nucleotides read TGTGCCAGCAGCATCCCTCAGGCGTGGCCCTACGAGCAGTACTTC. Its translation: CASSIPQAWPYEQYF.

This CDR3 is CASSSQGASYEKLFF. DNA of the CDR3: TGTGCCAGCAGTTCCCAGGGGGCTAGCTACGAAAAACTGTTTTTT. The chain links TRBV28 to TRBJ1-4, with TRBD1 matching over 8 bases. CDR3 length: 15 residues. Losses at the gene ends were 4 bases for V and 8 bases for J; bases not matched to a gene: 9. The germline V gene has CDR1 MDHEN and CDR2 SYDVKM.

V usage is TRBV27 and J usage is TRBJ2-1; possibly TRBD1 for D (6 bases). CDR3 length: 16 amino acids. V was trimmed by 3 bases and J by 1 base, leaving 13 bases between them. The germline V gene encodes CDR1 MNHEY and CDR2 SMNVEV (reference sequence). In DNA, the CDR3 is TGTGCCAGCAGTTTTGAAGCAGGGGCATCCTACAATGAGCAGTTCTTC. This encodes CASSFEAGASYNEQFF.

CDR3 in DNA: TGTGCCAGCAGTAGGGGGATGAACACTGAAGCTTTCTTT. This gives the protein CASSRGMNTEAFF. The chain joins TRBV6-4 to TRBJ1-1; a possible D gene is TRBD1 (6 bases). The CDR3 runs 13 residues. Germline V gives CDR1 MRHNA, CDR2 SNTAGT. The V end lost 5 bases, the J end lost 0 bases, and 7 bases lay between the germline ends.

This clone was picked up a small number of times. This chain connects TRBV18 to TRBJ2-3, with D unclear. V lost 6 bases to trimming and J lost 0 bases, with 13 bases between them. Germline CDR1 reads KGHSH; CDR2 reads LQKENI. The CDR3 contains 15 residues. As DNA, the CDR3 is TGTGCCAGCTCCATGACTGCTACTAGCACAGATACGCAGTATTTT. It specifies CASSMTATSTDTQYF.

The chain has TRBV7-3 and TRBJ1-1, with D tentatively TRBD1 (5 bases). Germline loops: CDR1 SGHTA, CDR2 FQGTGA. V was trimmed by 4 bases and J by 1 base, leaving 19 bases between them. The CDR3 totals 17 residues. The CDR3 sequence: CASSSTGAGIRNTEAFF. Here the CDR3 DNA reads TGTGCCAGCAGCTCGACCGGGGCGGGAATTAGGAACACTGAAGCTTTCTTT.

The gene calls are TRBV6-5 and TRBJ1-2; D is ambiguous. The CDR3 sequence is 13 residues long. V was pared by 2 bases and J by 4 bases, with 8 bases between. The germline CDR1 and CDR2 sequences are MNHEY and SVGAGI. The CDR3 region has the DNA TGTGCCAGCAGTTACGGCGGTATCTATGGCTACACCTTC. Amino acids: CASSYGGIYGYTF.

The CDR3: CASTVGGGYEQYF. Written as DNA, the CDR3 is TGTGCCAGTACGGTTGGGGGCGGCTACGAGCAGTACTTC. The rearrangement uses TRBV19 and TRBJ2-7, with D perhaps TRBD1 (6 bases). Looked up from germline, CDR1 is LNHDA and CDR2 is SQIVND (reference sequence). The CDR3 length is 13 residues. Trimming removed 7 bases from V and 3 bases from J, with 13 bases in between.

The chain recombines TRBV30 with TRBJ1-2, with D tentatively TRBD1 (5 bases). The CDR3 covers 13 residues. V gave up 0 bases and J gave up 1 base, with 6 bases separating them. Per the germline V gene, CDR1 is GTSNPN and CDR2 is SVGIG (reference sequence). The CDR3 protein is CAWSVQVNYGYTF. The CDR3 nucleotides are TGTGCCTGGAGTGTACAGGTTAACTATGGCTACACCTTC.

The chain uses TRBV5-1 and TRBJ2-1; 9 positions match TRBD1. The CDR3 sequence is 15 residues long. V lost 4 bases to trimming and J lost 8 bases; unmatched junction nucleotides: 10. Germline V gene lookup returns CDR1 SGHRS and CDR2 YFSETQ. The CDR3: CASSKDRGPNDEQFF. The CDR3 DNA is TGCGCCAGCAGCAAGGACAGGGGCCCAAACGATGAGCAGTTCTTC.

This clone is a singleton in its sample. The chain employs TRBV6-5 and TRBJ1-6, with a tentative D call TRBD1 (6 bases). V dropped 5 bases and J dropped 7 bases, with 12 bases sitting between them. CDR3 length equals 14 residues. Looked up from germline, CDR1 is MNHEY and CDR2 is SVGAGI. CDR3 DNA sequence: TGTGCCAGCAGTACCCAGGACAGAAATTCACCCCTCCACTTT. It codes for CASSTQDRNSPLHF.

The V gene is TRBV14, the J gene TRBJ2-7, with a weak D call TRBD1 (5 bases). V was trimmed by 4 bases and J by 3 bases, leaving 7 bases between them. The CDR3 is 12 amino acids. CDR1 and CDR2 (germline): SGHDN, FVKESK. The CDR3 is CASSRRGYEQYF. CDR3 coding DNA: TGTGCCAGCAGCCGTAGGGGCTACGAGCAGTACTTC.

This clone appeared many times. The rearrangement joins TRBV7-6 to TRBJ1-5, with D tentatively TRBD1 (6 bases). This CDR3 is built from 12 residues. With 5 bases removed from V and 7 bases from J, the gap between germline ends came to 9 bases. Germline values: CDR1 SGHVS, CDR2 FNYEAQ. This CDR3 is CASSPRGQPQHF. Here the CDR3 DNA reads TGTGCCAGCAGCCCAAGGGGGCAGCCCCAGCATTTT.

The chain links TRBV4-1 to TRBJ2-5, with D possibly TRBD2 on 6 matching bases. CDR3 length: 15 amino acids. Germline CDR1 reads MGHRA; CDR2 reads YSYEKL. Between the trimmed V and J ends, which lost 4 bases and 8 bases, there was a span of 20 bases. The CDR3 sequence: CASSPPAGGFQTQYF. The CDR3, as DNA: TGCGCCAGCAGCCCCCCGGCCGGGGGTTTCCAAACCCAGTACTTC.

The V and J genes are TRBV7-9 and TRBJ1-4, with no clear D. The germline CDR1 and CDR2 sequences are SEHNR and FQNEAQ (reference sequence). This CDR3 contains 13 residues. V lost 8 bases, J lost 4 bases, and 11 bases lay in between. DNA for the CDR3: TGTGCCAGCGCGGGCGGGCTTAATGAAAAACTGTTTTTT. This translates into CASAGGLNEKLFF.

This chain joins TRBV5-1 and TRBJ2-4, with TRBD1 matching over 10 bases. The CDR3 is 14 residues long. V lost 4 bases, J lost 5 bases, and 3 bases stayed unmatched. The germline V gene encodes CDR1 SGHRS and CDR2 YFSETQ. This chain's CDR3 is CASSLGTGENIQYF. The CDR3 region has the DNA TGCGCCAGCAGCCTAGGGACAGGGGAAAACATTCAGTACTTC.

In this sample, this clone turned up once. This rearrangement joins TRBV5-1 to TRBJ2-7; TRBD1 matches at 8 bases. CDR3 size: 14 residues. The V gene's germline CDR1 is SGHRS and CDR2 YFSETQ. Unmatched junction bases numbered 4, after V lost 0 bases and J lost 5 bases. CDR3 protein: CASSLGTGINEQYF. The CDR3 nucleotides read TGCGCCAGCAGCTTGGGGACAGGGATTAACGAGCAGTACTTC.

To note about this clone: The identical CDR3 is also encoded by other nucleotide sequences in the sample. Here the CDR3 reads CASRDRVNTEAFF. In nucleotides, the CDR3 is TGTGCCAGTAGAGACAGAGTGAACACTGAAGCTTTCTTT. The chain couples TRBV19 to TRBJ1-1, with TRBD1 as a possible D gene (5 bases). CDR3 length equals 13 residues. Per the germline V gene, CDR1 is LNHDA and CDR2 is SQIVND (reference sequence). The V end lost 6 bases, the J end lost 0 bases, and 8 bases lay between the germline ends. The full variable domain, its missing parts supplied by reference TRBV19 and TRBJ1-1, is DGGITQSPKYLFRKEGQNVTLSCEQNLNHDAMYWYRQDPGQGLRLIYYSQIVNDFQKGDIAEGYSVSREKKESFPLTVTSAQKNPTAFYLCASRDRVNTEAFFGQGTRLTVV.

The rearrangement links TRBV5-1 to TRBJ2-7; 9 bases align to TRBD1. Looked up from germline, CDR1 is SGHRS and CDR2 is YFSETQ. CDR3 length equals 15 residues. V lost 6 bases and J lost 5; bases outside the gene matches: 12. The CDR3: CASMPQGGQGHEQYF. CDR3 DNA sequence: TGCGCCAGCATGCCCCAGGGGGGACAGGGTCACGAGCAGTACTTC.